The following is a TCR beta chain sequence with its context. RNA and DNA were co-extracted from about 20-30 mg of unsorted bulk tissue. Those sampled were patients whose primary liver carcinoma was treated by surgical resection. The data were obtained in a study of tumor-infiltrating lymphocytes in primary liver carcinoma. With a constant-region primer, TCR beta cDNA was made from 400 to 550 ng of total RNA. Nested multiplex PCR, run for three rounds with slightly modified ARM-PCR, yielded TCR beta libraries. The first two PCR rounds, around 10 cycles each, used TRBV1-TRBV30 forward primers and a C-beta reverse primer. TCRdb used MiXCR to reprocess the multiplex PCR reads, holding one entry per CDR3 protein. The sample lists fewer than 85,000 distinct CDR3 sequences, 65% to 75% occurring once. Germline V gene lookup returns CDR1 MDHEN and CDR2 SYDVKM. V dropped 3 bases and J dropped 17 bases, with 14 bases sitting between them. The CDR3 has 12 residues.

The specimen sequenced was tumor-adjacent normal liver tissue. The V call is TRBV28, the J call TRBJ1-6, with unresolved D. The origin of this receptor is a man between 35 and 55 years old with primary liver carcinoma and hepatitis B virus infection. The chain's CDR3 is CASSFAGHDFHF. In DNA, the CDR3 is TGTGCCAGCAGTTTTGCAGGCCATGACTTCCACTTT.